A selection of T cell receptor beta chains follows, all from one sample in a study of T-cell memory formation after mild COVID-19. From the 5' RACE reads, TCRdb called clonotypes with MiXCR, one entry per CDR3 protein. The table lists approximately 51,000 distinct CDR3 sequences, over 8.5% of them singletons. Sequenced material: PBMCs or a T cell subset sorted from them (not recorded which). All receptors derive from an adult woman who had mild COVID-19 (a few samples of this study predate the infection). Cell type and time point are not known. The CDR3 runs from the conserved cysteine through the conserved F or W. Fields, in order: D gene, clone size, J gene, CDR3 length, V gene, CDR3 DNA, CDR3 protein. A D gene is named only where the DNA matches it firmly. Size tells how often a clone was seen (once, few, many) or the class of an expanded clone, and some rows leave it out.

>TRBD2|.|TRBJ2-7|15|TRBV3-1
TGTGCCAGCAGCCAAGTTGGGACTAGCGGGGGGAATCGGTACTTC
CASSQVGTSGGNRYF
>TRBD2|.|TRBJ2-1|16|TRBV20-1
TGCAGTGCATCTAGCGGGACCGTCCGCTCCTACAATGAGCAGTTCTTC
CSASSGTVRSYNEQFF
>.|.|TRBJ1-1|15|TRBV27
TGTGCCAGCAGTTTATACGGCACTTCGGACACTGAAGCTTTCTTT
CASSLYGTSDTEAFF
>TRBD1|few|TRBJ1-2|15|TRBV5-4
TGTGCCAGCAGCTTGGCGGGGACAGGGACTTATGGCTACACCTTC
CASSLAGTGTYGYTF
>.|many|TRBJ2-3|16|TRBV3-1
TGTGCCAGCAGCCCCCGATGGACCGAGTTCACAGATACGCAGTATTTT
CASSPRWTEFTDTQYF
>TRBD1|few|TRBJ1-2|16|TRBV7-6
TGTGCCAGCAGCTCGGGGACAGGGGCCCTGAACTATGGCTACACCTTC
CASSSGTGALNYGYTF
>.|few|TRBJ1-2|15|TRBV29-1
TGCAGCGTTACCAAGGTCCAACCCACTAACTATGGCTACACCTTC
CSVTKVQPTNYGYTF
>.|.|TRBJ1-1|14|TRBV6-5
TGTGCCAGCAGTTACACGGACAGCGCGGCTGAAGCTTTCTTT
CASSYTDSAAEAFF
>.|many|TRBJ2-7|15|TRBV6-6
TGTGCCAGCACCTCCGGTCTGGGGTATCTGGAGGCGCAGTACTTC
CASTSGLGYLEAQYF
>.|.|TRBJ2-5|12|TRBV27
TGTGCCAGCAGGACGTACCAAGAGACCCAGTACTTC
CASRTYQETQYF
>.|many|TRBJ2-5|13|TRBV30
TGTGCCTGGAGTGTAGGACATAGAGAGACCCAGTACTTC
CAWSVGHRETQYF
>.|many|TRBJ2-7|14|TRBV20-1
TGCAGTGCTAGAGGAGGGGGGCTCTCCTACGAGCAGTACTTC
CSARGGGLSYEQYF
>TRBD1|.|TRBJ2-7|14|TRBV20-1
TGCAGTGCTACCCCGGGACAGGGGGCGGAGGAGCAGTACTTC
CSATPGQGAEEQYF
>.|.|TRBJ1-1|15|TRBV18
TGTGCCAGCTCACCTGCGGGGACTAGAGGGACTGAAGCTTTCTTT
CASSPAGTRGTEAFF
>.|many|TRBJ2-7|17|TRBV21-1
TGTGCCAGCAGCAAAGAACAGGCGGGGGGGCCTTACGACGAGCAGTACTTC
CASSKEQAGGPYDEQYF
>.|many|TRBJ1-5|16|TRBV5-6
TGTGCCAGCAGCTTACGCCCAGAGTACGGCAATCAGCCCCAGCATTTT
CASSLRPEYGNQPQHF
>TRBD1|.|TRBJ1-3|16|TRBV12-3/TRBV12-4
TGTGCCAGCAGTCCATCCGGGACAGTTATTGGAAACACCATATATTTT
CASSPSGTVIGNTIYF
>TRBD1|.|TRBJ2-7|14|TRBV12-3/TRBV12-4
TGTGCCAGCAGTTTGTCGGCAGGGGGCTACGAGCAGTACTTC
CASSLSAGGYEQYF
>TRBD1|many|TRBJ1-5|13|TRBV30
TGTGCCTGGAGTGTATCAGGGGGCAAGCCCCAGCATTTT
CAWSVSGGKPQHF
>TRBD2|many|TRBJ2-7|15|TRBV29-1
TGCAGCGTTGTGCTAGCGGGAGCTCCCTCCTACGAGCAGTACTTC
CSVVLAGAPSYEQYF
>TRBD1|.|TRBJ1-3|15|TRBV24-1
TGTGCCACCAGTGAGACAGGGGCCTATGGAAACACCATATATTTT
CATSETGAYGNTIYF
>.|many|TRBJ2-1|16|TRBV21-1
TGTGCCAGCAGCATATGTCTTGCGGGAGTTCCCAATGAGCAGTTCTTC
CASSICLAGVPNEQFF
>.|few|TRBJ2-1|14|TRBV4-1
TGCGCCAGCAGCCAAGCCCCTAGGATCGATGAGCAGTTCTTC
CASSQAPRIDEQFF
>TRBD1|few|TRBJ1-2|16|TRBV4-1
TGCGCCAGCAGCCAAGAGGGGACAGGGGGGTTTTATGGCTACACCTTC
CASSQEGTGGFYGYTF
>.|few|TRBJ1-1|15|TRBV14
TGTGCCAGCAGCATATCCGGGACACGGGTAACTGAAGCTTTCTTT
CASSISGTRVTEAFF
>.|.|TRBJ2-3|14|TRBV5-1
TGCGCCAGCAGCCGCGGGGACGAAACAGATACGCAGTATTTT
CASSRGDETDTQYF
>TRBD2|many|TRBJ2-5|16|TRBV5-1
TGCGCCAGCAGCGTGCCGTGGAGCGGGGGAAAAGAGACCCAGTACTTC
CASSVPWSGGKETQYF
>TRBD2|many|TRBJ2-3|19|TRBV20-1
TGCAGTGCTAGAGCTCCCCCGGGACTAGCGGGAGGGCCAATGGATACGCAGTATTTT
CSARAPPGLAGGPMDTQYF
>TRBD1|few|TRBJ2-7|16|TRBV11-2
TGTGCCAGCAGCCCAATTCTTAGGACAGGCCCCTACGAGCAGTACTTC
CASSPILRTGPYEQYF
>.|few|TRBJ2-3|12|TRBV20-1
TGCAGTGCTGCTGGGGGCACAGATACGCAGTATTTT
CSAAGGTDTQYF
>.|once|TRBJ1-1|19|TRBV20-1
TGCAGTGCTAGAGGTCTGAGGGCGCCCGTTCTCACACCCCGTCCTGAAGCTTTCTTT
CSARGLRAPVLTPRPEAFF
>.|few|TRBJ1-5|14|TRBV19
TGTGCCAGTAGCCTCCGGGACAACAATCAGCCCCAGCATTTT
CASSLRDNNQPQHF
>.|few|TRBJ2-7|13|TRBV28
TGTGCCAGCAGTCCCCCCCCCGCCTACGAGCAGTACTTC
CASSPPPAYEQYF
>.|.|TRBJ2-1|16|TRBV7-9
TGTGCCAGCAGCCGGTCGGGTGAGGGAAGGTACAATGAGCAGTTCTTC
CASSRSGEGRYNEQFF
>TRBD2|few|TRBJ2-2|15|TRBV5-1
TGCGCCAGCAGCTTGAGCCTAGCGGACACCGGGGAGCTGTTTTTT
CASSLSLADTGELFF
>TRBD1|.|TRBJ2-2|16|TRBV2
TGTGCCAGCAGTAAGAGCCTGACAGGGTATTCCGGGGAGCTGTTTTTT
CASSKSLTGYSGELFF
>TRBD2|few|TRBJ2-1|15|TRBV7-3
TGTGCCAGCAGCTCTAGCGGGGGGATGTACAATGAGCAGTTCTTC
CASSSSGGMYNEQFF
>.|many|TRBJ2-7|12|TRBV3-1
TGTGCCAGCAGCCGCTGGTCCTACGAGCAGTACTTC
CASSRWSYEQYF
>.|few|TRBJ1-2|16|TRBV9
TGTGCCAGCAGCCCAAGACCATCCCGGGAGAACTATGGCTACACCTTC
CASSPRPSRENYGYTF
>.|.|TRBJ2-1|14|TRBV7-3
TGTGCCAGCAGCTTAAGTCACAGGAACAATGAGCAGTTCTTC
CASSLSHRNNEQFF
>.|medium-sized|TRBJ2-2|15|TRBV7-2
TGTGCCAGCAGCCCTCGACCGCAGAACACCGGGGAGCTGTTTTTT
CASSPRPQNTGELFF
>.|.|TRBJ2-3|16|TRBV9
TGTGCCAGCAGCGTAGGTTCTCAGGGTGGCACAGATACGCAGTATTTT
CASSVGSQGGTDTQYF
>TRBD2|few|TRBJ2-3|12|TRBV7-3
TGTGCCAGCAGTAGCGGGAGAGATACGCAGTATTTT
CASSSGRDTQYF
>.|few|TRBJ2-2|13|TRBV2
TGTGCCAGCAGCGCAAGTGTAGCCGGGGAGCTGTTTTTT
CASSASVAGELFF
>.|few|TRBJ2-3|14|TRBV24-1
TGTGCCACCAGGCGGACTACCGGCACAGATACGCAGTATTTT
CATRRTTGTDTQYF
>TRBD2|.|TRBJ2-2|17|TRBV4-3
TGCGCCAGCAGCCAAGCGGGACTAGCGGGGGGGTCCGGGGAGCTGTTTTTT
CASSQAGLAGGSGELFF
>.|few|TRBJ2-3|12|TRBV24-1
TGTGCCACCAGTGTTGGTACAGATACGCAGTATTTT
CATSVGTDTQYF
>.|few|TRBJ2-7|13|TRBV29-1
TGCAGCGCCACCAGTGGTGAGACCTACGAGCAGTACTTC
CSATSGETYEQYF
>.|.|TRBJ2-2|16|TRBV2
TGTGCCAGCAGTGGGTCCGTGGGGGCGAACACCGGGGAGCTGTTTTTT
CASSGSVGANTGELFF